This is a list of T cell receptor beta chains from one sample in a study of CD8 T cells in Susac syndrome. TCRdb used MiXCR to reprocess the immunoSEQ multiplex PCR reads, holding one entry per CDR3 protein. This repertoire shows 84,000 or so distinct CDR3 sequences, around 94% found once; its top ten account for approximately 0.94%. What was sequenced was CD8+ T cells from PBMCs. The receptors shown here come from a human donor with Susac syndrome. Each CDR3 is given with its conserved first and last residue. D genes are given only for firm matches. Rows may omit the clone size; those that give it use once, few, many or a size class.

V gene,clone size,D gene,J gene,CDR3 protein,CDR3 DNA
TRBV29-1,.,.,TRBJ2-3,CSVEEPNADTQYF,TGCAGCGTTGAAGAGCCTAACGCAGATACGCAGTATTTT
TRBV28,.,.,TRBJ2-5,CASSLYKTQYF,TGTGCCAGCAGTTTATATAAGACCCAGTACTTC
TRBV1,.,.,TRBJ1-1,CTTIEMNTEAFF,TGCACCACCATCGAGATGAACACTGAAGCTTTCTTT
TRBV7-2,.,.,TRBJ1-1,CASSRTYWGKNTEAFF,TGTGCCAGCAGCCGTACTTACTGGGGAAAAAACACTGAAGCTTTCTTT
TRBV21-1,.,.,TRBJ1-5,CASSTLSPVGQNSNQPQHF,TGTGCCAGCAGCACTTTGAGCCCTGTCGGGCAAAATAGCAATCAGCCCCAGCATTTT
TRBV15,.,TRBD2,TRBJ2-1,CATSRALAGGPSEQFF,TGTGCCACCAGCAGGGCCCTAGCGGGAGGGCCCTCTGAGCAGTTCTTC
TRBV15,.,TRBD1,TRBJ2-1,CATGIDYLTGDEQFF,TGTGCCACCGGGATAGACTACTTAACAGGGGATGAGCAGTTCTTC
TRBV5-6,.,.,TRBJ1-5,CASSLAGHSQPQHF,TGTGCCAGCAGCTTGGCGGGCCATTCCCAGCCCCAGCATTTT
TRBV29-1,once,TRBD2,TRBJ2-1,CSAEAGGLNEQFF,TGCAGCGCCGAAGCGGGGGGGCTCAATGAGCAGTTCTTC
TRBV7-9,.,TRBD1,TRBJ1-6,CASSPDRGSPDSPLHF,TGTGCCAGCAGCCCGGACAGGGGGTCCCCTGATTCACCCCTCCACTTT
TRBV20-1,.,.,TRBJ2-1,CSASPWGRDSYNEQFF,TGCAGTGCTTCCCCCTGGGGGCGGGATTCCTACAATGAGCAGTTCTTC
TRBV25-1,few,.,TRBJ2-7,CASSFSRGPSEQYF,TGTGCCAGCAGTTTCTCAAGAGGCCCATCCGAGCAGTACTTT
TRBV29-1,.,.,TRBJ2-4,CSVRSTLAKNIQYF,TGCAGCGTCCGCAGTACTTTAGCCAAAAACATTCAGTACTTC
TRBV5-6,.,.,TRBJ1-1,CASKAAGTSIEAFF,TGTGCCAGCAAAGCCGCCGGGACATCGATTGAAGCTTTCTTT
TRBV12-3/TRBV12-4,.,TRBD2,TRBJ2-7,CASSLREREMYEQYF,TGTGCCAGCAGTTTAAGGGAGCGGGAGATGTACGAGCAGTACTTC
TRBV9,.,TRBD1,TRBJ2-7,CASSFGQGARNEQYF,TGTGCCAGCAGCTTCGGACAGGGGGCGAGGAACGAGCAGTACTTC
TRBV13,few,.,TRBJ2-7,CASDPGTSNEQYF,TGTGCCAGCGATCCTGGGACAAGCAACGAGCAGTACTTC
TRBV5-1,.,.,TRBJ2-7,CASSLETWAYEQYF,TGCGCCAGCAGCTTGGAAACATGGGCCTACGAGCAGTACTTC
TRBV9,.,.,TRBJ2-5,CASSVEGSIKFQETQYF,TGTGCCAGCAGCGTAGAGGGAAGCATCAAGTTCCAAGAGACCCAGTACTTC
TRBV10-3,.,TRBD1,TRBJ2-2,CAISNHLTGEPVPTGELFF,TGTGCCATCAGCAACCATCTGACAGGGGAACCTGTACCCACCGGGGAGCTGTTTTTT
TRBV7-2,.,TRBD2,TRBJ2-5,CASSLRGSGSFKVTQYF,TGTGCCAGCAGCTTACGAGGTAGCGGGAGTTTTAAGGTGACCCAGTACTTC
TRBV27,.,.,TRBJ2-7,CASSLTLDGRYEQYF,TGTGCCAGCAGCCTCACACTGGACGGCCGCTACGAGCAGTACTTC
TRBV7-8,.,TRBD2,TRBJ2-5,CASSLASGAAPGETQYF,TGTGCCAGCAGCTTAGCGAGCGGGGCGGCTCCAGGAGAGACCCAGTACTTC
TRBV9,.,.,TRBJ1-4,CASSVEQGSEKLFF,TGTGCCAGCAGCGTAGAGCAGGGGAGTGAAAAACTGTTTTTT
TRBV4-2,once,.,TRBJ2-7,CASSQDGTGGAAYEQYF,TGTGCCAGCAGCCAAGACGGAACGGGGGGCGCAGCCTACGAGCAGTACTTC
TRBV3-1,.,.,TRBJ1-2,CASSQEAADFYGYTF,TGTGCCAGCAGCCAAGAGGCAGCTGATTTCTATGGCTACACCTTC
TRBV30,.,.,TRBJ2-1,CAWSTGDTLEQFF,TGTGCCTGGAGTACGGGGGACACTCTTGAGCAGTTCTTC
TRBV20-1,.,TRBD2,TRBJ2-1,CSVSGLGGDEQFF,TGCAGTGTTAGCGGACTAGGTGGTGATGAGCAGTTCTTC
TRBV3-1,.,.,TRBJ2-1,CASSQLLYEQFF,TGTGCCAGCAGCCAACTTCTGTATGAGCAGTTCTTC
TRBV30,.,.,TRBJ2-3,CAWSVVGMGTDTQYF,TGTGCCTGGAGTGTGGTAGGGATGGGGACAGATACGCAGTATTTT
TRBV7-8,.,.,TRBJ2-5,CASSSGHGLFQETQYF,TGTGCCAGCAGCTCAGGCCACGGACTATTCCAAGAGACCCAGTACTTC
TRBV7-8,.,.,TRBJ2-1,CASSLSSGVGEQFF,TGTGCCAGCAGCTTATCCTCGGGCGTGGGGGAGCAGTTCTTC
TRBV13,.,.,TRBJ2-7,CASSLGRGPGNEQYF,TGTGCCAGCAGCTTAGGCAGGGGTCCGGGGAACGAGCAGTACTTC
TRBV19,once,.,TRBJ1-5,CASSVRDSNQPQHF,TGTGCCAGTAGTGTGCGGGACAGCAATCAGCCCCAGCATTTT
TRBV3-1,.,.,TRBJ2-5,CASSQEGERGETQYF,TGTGCCAGCAGCCAAGAAGGAGAAAGGGGGGAGACCCAGTACTTC